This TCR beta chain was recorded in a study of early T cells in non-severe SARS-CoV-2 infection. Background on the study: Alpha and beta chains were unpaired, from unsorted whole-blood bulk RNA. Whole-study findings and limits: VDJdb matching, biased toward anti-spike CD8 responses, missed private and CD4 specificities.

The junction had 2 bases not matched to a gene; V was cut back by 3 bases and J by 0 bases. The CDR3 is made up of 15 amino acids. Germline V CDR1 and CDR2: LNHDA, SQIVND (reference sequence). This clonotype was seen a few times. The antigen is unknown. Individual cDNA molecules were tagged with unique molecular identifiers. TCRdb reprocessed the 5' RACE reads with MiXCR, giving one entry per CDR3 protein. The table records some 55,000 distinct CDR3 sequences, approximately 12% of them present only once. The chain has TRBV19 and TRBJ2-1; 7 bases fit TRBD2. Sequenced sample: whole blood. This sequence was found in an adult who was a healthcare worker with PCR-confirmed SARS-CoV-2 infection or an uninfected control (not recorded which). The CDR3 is CASSMLAVSYNEQFF. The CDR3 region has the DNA TGTGCCAGTAGTATGCTAGCGGTCTCCTACAATGAGCAGTTCTTC.